The rows below give T cell receptor beta chains drawn from one sample of a study of T cells in tuberculosis. Assay used: immunoSEQ multiplex PCR; TCRdb lists only in-frame clones, some missing. The sample carries roughly 92,000 clones, around 90% recorded once. The sequenced sample consisted of CD1b-GMM tetramer-negative cells sorted from PBMCs. Receptors were obtained from an adult woman with latent tuberculosis. The CDR3 runs from the conserved cysteine through the conserved F or W. Not every row has a clone size; where given, it reads once, few, many or a size class.

clone size: once; V gene: TRBV7-2; CDR3 protein: CASSWSYEQYF
clone size: .; V gene: TRBV7-7; CDR3 protein: CASSLDGQTYQETQYF
clone size: .; V gene: TRBV5-6; CDR3 protein: CASSLARTAGNTIYF
clone size: .; V gene: TRBV11-1; CDR3 protein: CASSLGSSYEQYF
clone size: .; V gene: TRBV6-1; CDR3 protein: CASSDHRGDSPLHF
clone size: .; V gene: TRBV7-8; CDR3 protein: CASSLVSGDFDEQFF
clone size: .; V gene: TRBV19; CDR3 protein: CASSIGSGTSAGELFF
clone size: .; V gene: TRBV11-2; CDR3 protein: CASSLEPGQGKKNIQYF
clone size: .; V gene: TRBV6-5; CDR3 protein: CASSYSGPGELFF
clone size: .; V gene: TRBV30; CDR3 protein: CAWSPQRTEAFF
clone size: .; V gene: TRBV4-2; CDR3 protein: CASSPTGTARFFYGYTF
clone size: .; V gene: TRBV4-1; CDR3 protein: CATGLAGTADTQYF
clone size: .; V gene: TRBV2; CDR3 protein: CAGLNNEQFF
clone size: .; V gene: TRBV13; CDR3 protein: CASSSRGTGLMNTEAFF
clone size: once; V gene: TRBV30; CDR3 protein: CAWAGNTGELFF
clone size: .; V gene: TRBV4-1; CDR3 protein: CASSPSGVSYEQYF
clone size: .; V gene: TRBV7-2; CDR3 protein: CASSLGDYGFTDTQYF
clone size: .; V gene: TRBV5-5; CDR3 protein: CASSAILGQGYYGYTF
clone size: .; V gene: TRBV29-1; CDR3 protein: CSVVAAGGSYEQYF
clone size: .; V gene: TRBV19; CDR3 protein: CASSIGSGGTGELFF
clone size: .; V gene: TRBV19; CDR3 protein: CASSMRNSGFHIQYF
clone size: .; V gene: TRBV5-1; CDR3 protein: CASSPSGTRAGNTIYF
clone size: .; V gene: TRBV29-1; CDR3 protein: CSVLDRVSDTQYF
clone size: once; V gene: TRBV5-1; CDR3 protein: CASSQAGWGVEGYTF
clone size: .; V gene: TRBV30; CDR3 protein: CAWSEGTGLSYNEQFF
clone size: .; V gene: TRBV5-1; CDR3 protein: CASSVSGTKETQYF
clone size: .; V gene: TRBV6-5; CDR3 protein: CASSYSGTGYNSPLHF
clone size: .; V gene: TRBV6-1; CDR3 protein: CASRNRLSYNEQFF
clone size: .; V gene: TRBV5-8; CDR3 protein: CASSFFRPSGVYNEQFF
clone size: .; V gene: TRBV6-1; CDR3 protein: CASWSQVSTEAFF
clone size: once; V gene: TRBV9; CDR3 protein: CASSPTTGEVIGYTF
clone size: .; V gene: TRBV4-1; CDR3 protein: CASSRLGGTGELFF
clone size: .; V gene: TRBV29-1; CDR3 protein: CSVGTGGEKLFF
clone size: few; V gene: TRBV6-1; CDR3 protein: CASYRGGTAGELFF
clone size: once; V gene: TRBV28; CDR3 protein: CASSPGGSTDTQYF
clone size: .; V gene: TRBV7-2; CDR3 protein: CASSLEQGGTGELFF
clone size: once; V gene: TRBV7-8; CDR3 protein: CASSTRGGRNEQFF
clone size: few; V gene: TRBV19; CDR3 protein: CASRRPLGGNTIYF
clone size: .; V gene: TRBV6-1; CDR3 protein: CASSEFFRGSYGYTF
clone size: .; V gene: TRBV11-2; CDR3 protein: CASSLWSSGNTIYF
clone size: .; V gene: TRBV27; CDR3 protein: CASSWQNAPRDTMYF
clone size: .; V gene: TRBV7-2; CDR3 protein: CASSPGNSPLHF
clone size: .; V gene: TRBV6-5; CDR3 protein: CASSFTGTDSGETQYF
clone size: .; V gene: TRBV19; CDR3 protein: CASSPYLTDTQYF
clone size: .; V gene: TRBV7-6; CDR3 protein: CASSLEFRGHTEAFF
clone size: .; V gene: TRBV13; CDR3 protein: CASTLLGGGTDTQYF
clone size: .; V gene: TRBV6-5; CDR3 protein: CASRGAHGYTF
clone size: .; V gene: TRBV18; CDR3 protein: CASTGTSGTYEQYF
clone size: .; V gene: TRBV5-6; CDR3 protein: CASSFGTAYYEQYF
clone size: .; V gene: TRBV15; CDR3 protein: CATAGAGAYTGELFF
clone size: .; V gene: TRBV4-2; CDR3 protein: CASSHAQGGGTEAFF
clone size: once; V gene: TRBV5-1; CDR3 protein: CASSLEGGTYEQYF
clone size: .; V gene: TRBV10-3; CDR3 protein: CAIRNSTGELFF
clone size: .; V gene: TRBV2; CDR3 protein: CASSEGQGHGYTF